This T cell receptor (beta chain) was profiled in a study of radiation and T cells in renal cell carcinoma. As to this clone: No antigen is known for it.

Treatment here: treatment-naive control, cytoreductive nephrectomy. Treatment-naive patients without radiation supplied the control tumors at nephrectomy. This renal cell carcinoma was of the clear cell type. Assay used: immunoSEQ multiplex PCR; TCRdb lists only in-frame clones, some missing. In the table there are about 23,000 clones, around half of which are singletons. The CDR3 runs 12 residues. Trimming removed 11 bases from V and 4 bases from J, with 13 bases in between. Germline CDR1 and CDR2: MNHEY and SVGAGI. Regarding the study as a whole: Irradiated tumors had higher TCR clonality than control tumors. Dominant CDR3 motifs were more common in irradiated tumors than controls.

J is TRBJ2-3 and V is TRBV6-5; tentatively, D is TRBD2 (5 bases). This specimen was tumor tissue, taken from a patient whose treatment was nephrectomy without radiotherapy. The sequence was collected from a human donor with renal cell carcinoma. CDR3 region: CAGREGADTQYF. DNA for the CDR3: TGTGCCGGAAGAGAGGGCGCAGATACGCAGTATTTT.